Below, 23 T cell receptor beta chains from the same sample are listed, as sequenced in a study of blood T cell repertoires in COVID-19. TCRdb's copy holds only in-frame clones and misses some; the assay was immunoSEQ multiplex PCR. The sample records about 220,000 clones, around 90% being singletons. The sample comprised PBMCs or T cells enriched from blood (not recorded which). The receptors were sampled from a woman aged 25 to 39 who had recovered from COVID-19.

The genes are TRBV12-3 or TRBV12-4 and TRBJ2-5, with 7 bases that match TRBD1. The ends lost 2 bases at V and 8 bases at J; junction bases unmatched: 5. This CDR3 region has 13 residues. CDR3 nucleotides: TGTGCCAGCAGTTTACGGCAGGGGGACACCCAGTACTTC. Protein product: CASSLRQGDTQYF.

V is TRBV7-9 and J is TRBJ2-3, with 8 bases identical to TRBD1. Germline CDR1 and CDR2: SEHNR and FQNEAQ (reference sequence). V trimming: 4 bases; J trimming: 4 bases; junction bases outside the gene matches: 7. The CDR3 has 15 amino acids. CDR3 sequence: CASSSRDRRPDTQYF. DNA for the CDR3: TGTGCCAGCAGCTCCCGGGACAGGAGACCAGATACGCAGTATTTT. The full variable domain, with the rest looked up from reference TRBV7-9 and TRBJ2-3, is DTGVSQNPRHKITKRGQNVTFRCDPISEHNRLYWYRQTLGQGPEFLTYFQNEAQLEKSRLLSDRFSAERPKGSFSTLEIQRTEQGDSAMYLCASSSRDRRPDTQYFGPGTRLTVL.

The table lists this clone with a count of one. The chain recombines TRBV6-2 or TRBV6-3 with TRBJ2-1; D gene unclear. This CDR3 contains 12 residues. V was shortened by 0 bases and J by 9 bases, with 6 bases between the two germline ends. Germline V CDR1 and CDR2: MNHEY, SVGEGT. The CDR3 DNA reads as TGTGCCAGCAGTTACTCGAACGGTGAGCAGTTCTTC. Amino acids: CASSYSNGEQFF.

The chain couples TRBV7-9 to TRBJ2-3; no clear D. The CDR3 covers 17 residues. The V and J ends lost 1 base and 2 bases respectively, with 16 bases between them. Germline CDR1 reads SEHNR; CDR2 reads FQNEAQ (reference sequence). This CDR3 is CASSLGWAAQTTDTQYF. The CDR3, as DNA: TGTGCCAGCAGCTTAGGCTGGGCAGCCCAGACCACAGATACGCAGTATTTT.

The V call is TRBV9, the J call TRBJ1-4; TRBD1 is a possible D gene (6 bases). The CDR3 runs 16 residues. Germline CDR1 and CDR2: SGDLS and YYNGEE. V was pared by 4 bases and J by 8 bases, with 21 bases between. CDR3 loop: CASSPRVGGQFEKLFF. In nucleotides, the CDR3 is TGTGCCAGCAGCCCGAGGGTCGGGGGGCAATTCGAAAAACTGTTTTTT.

The chain employs TRBV11-3 and TRBJ2-5; 7 bases map to TRBD2. CDR1 and CDR2 from the germline V gene are SGHNT and YENEEA. This CDR3 is 14 amino acids long. Trimming removed 4 bases from V and 4 bases from J; junction bases left unmatched: 6. The chain's CDR3 is CASSSGLGGETQYF. In nucleotides, the CDR3 is TGTGCCAGCAGCTCTGGACTAGGAGGAGAGACCCAGTACTTC.

V and J are TRBV6-2 or TRBV6-3 and TRBJ1-5, with D possibly matching TRBD1 (6 bases). The CDR3 loop spans 14 amino acids. V gave up 5 bases and J gave up 6 bases, with 14 bases separating them. Germline V lookup: CDR1 MNHEY, CDR2 SVGEGT. The CDR3 DNA reads TGTGCCAGCAGTCAACAGGGTATACGTCAGCCCCAGCATTTT. This gives the protein CASSQQGIRQPQHF.

This clone was seen only once. This chain uses TRBV27 with TRBJ1-5; tentatively, D is TRBD1 (5 bases). Deletions cut 3 bases from V and 7 bases from J, with 13 bases between. CDR1 MNHEY and CDR2 SMNVEV come from the germline V gene (reference sequence). The CDR3 is 14 residues long. As DNA, the CDR3 is TGTGCCAGCAGTTTCGGGGGGGGAGGACAGCCCCAGCATTTT. Its protein is CASSFGGGGQPQHF.

The chain combines TRBV2 with TRBJ1-2; D is possibly TRBD1 (5 bases). V lost 2 bases and J lost 3, with 10 bases in between. The CDR3 is made up of 14 amino acids. Germline lookup yields CDR1 SNHLY and CDR2 FYNNEI. In nucleotides, the CDR3 is TGTGCCAGCAGTGAAATCCAGGGTTACTATGGCTACACCTTC. As protein: CASSEIQGYYGYTF.

In its sample, this clone was seen a few times. V usage is TRBV9 and J usage is TRBJ1-6, with TRBD1 as a possible D gene (5 bases). CDR3 length: 15 amino acids. Germline V CDR1 and CDR2: SGDLS, YYNGEE. Trimming shortened V by 4 bases and J by 5 bases, and 13 bases separated the two germline ends. Here the CDR3 DNA reads TGTGCCAGCAGCCCGTGGCTAGGGGATAATTCACCCCTCCACTTT. It codes for CASSPWLGDNSPLHF.

J is TRBJ1-2 and V is TRBV3-1 (or the pseudogene TRBV3-2), with unresolved D. CDR3 size: 15 residues. The germline gives CDR1 LGHDT, CDR2 YNNKEL (reference sequence). V lost 3 bases and J 4 bases, leaving 15 bases between the germline ends. The CDR3 reads CASSQPPDGSYGYTF. The CDR3 coding sequence is TGTGCCAGCAGCCAGCCCCCCGACGGGAGCTATGGCTACACCTTC.

The rearrangement uses TRBV18 and TRBJ2-5; D is uncertain. CDR3 length: 11 amino acids. The ends were cut back, 3 bases at V and 5 bases at J, with 4 bases in the middle. Looked up from germline, CDR1 is KGHSH and CDR2 is LQKENI. The CDR3 spells CASSPGETQYF. CDR3 bases: TGTGCCAGCTCACCCGGGGAGACCCAGTACTTC.

The chain has TRBV10-3 and TRBJ1-5; 7 bases match TRBD1. Trimming removed 10 bases from V and 3 bases from J; junction bases left unmatched: 6. Germline CDR1 ENHRY, CDR2 SYGVKD. The CDR3 consists of 13 residues. The CDR3 sequence is CATTGDPNQPQHF. For the CDR3, the DNA is TGTGCCACCACAGGGGATCCCAATCAGCCCCAGCATTTT.

The V gene is TRBV11-2, the J gene TRBJ2-5; 7 bases align to TRBD1. Germline V gene lookup returns CDR1 SGHAT and CDR2 FQNNGV. Trimming took 5 bases from V and 0 from J; bases not matched to a gene: 6. This CDR3 is built from 15 residues. CDR3 loop: CASSPRTGYQETQYF. CDR3 nucleotide sequence: TGTGCCAGCAGCCCGCGGACAGGCTACCAAGAGACCCAGTACTTC.

This clone was observed a single time. The chain links TRBV3-1 (or the pseudogene TRBV3-2) to TRBJ1-1; the D gene is possibly TRBD1 (5 bases). Trimming cost V 7 bases and J 4 bases, with 16 bases left between them. CDR1 LGHDT and CDR2 YNNKEL come from the germline V gene (reference sequence). The CDR3 is 14 amino acids. CDR3 coding DNA: TGTGCCAGCACCCTAGGGAGGGGCGGCACTGAAGCTTTCTTT. Translating gives CASTLGRGGTEAFF.

V is TRBV9 and J is TRBJ1-1; D may be TRBD1 (6 bases). The CDR3 length is 14 residues. Trimming removed 1 base at V and 5 bases at J, with 12 bases between. Germline V gene lookup returns CDR1 SGDLS and CDR2 YYNGEE. The CDR3 sequence: CASSVSSQGTEAFF. The CDR3 coding sequence is TGTGCCAGCAGCGTAAGCAGCCAGGGGACTGAAGCTTTCTTT.

Regarding this clone: This CDR3 is also generated by other DNA sequences in the sample. The J gene is TRBJ1-5, the V gene TRBV19; no clear D. CDR3 length: 12 residues. The V end was cut by 1 base, the J end by 7 bases, with 5 bases between. Germline V gives CDR1 LNHDA, CDR2 SQIVND (reference sequence). The CDR3 protein is CASSIGQQPQHF. The DNA of the CDR3 is TGTGCCAGTAGTATAGGTCAGCAGCCCCAGCATTTT.

The chain has TRBV19 and TRBJ1-2; 7 bases align to TRBD1. CDR1 is LNHDA and CDR2 is SQIVND in the germline V gene (reference sequence). V lost 7 bases, J lost 6 bases, and 8 bases stayed unmatched. The CDR3 spans 13 residues. The CDR3 is CASNGGGPDGYTF. In nucleotides, the CDR3 is TGTGCCAGTAACGGAGGGGGCCCCGATGGCTACACCTTC.

This chain links TRBV14 with TRBJ2-7, with D possibly being TRBD2 (6 bases). V dropped 4 bases and J dropped 0 bases, with 10 bases sitting between them. Germline V CDR1 and CDR2: SGHDN, FVKESK. This CDR3 contains 14 residues. The CDR3 reads CASSPGLSSYEQYF. DNA of the CDR3: TGTGCCAGCAGCCCGGGACTGAGCTCCTACGAGCAGTACTTC.

This clone was seen once. The CDR3 DNA reads as TGCGCCAGCAGCCAAGCAGCGGGTGTACAAGAGACCCAGTACTTC. It translates to CASSQAAGVQETQYF. This rearrangement joins TRBV4-3 to TRBJ2-5; tentatively, D is TRBD2 (6 bases). This CDR3 region has 15 residues. Germline V lookup: CDR1 LGHNA, CDR2 YSLEER. The V and J ends lost 1 base and 2 bases respectively, with 11 bases between them.

The rearrangement uses TRBV4-3 and TRBJ2-1; 7 bases are a match to TRBD1. CDR1 is LGHNA, CDR2 YSLEER, per germline. The CDR3 has 16 residues. V gave up 0 bases and J gave up 4 bases; unmatched junction bases: 6. In DNA, the CDR3 is TGCGCCAGCAGCCAAGACGTAGAGACAGGGTACAATGAGCAGTTCTTC. Translating it yields CASSQDVETGYNEQFF.

This chain joins TRBV7-2 and TRBJ1-6; D call uncertain. The germline V gene encodes CDR1 SGHTA and CDR2 FQGNSA. The CDR3 spans 15 residues. V was cut by 2 bases and J by 8 bases, with 13 bases left in between. DNA for the CDR3: TGTGCCAGCAGCTTACGTTGGGGAGGCGATTCACCCCTCCACTTT. Encoded protein: CASSLRWGGDSPLHF.

The genes are TRBV7-3 and TRBJ2-3, with D possibly TRBD1 on 5 matching bases. V was trimmed by 2 bases and J by 2 bases, leaving 11 bases between them. This CDR3 spans 15 amino acids. Germline V gene lookup returns CDR1 SGHTA and CDR2 FQGTGA. CDR3 bases: TGTGCCAGCAGCTTACAGGGTTTCCTCACAGATACGCAGTATTTT. It specifies CASSLQGFLTDTQYF.